The clone carrying this T cell receptor beta chain was seen repeatedly, ten times or more. Its specificity is unknown. The data originate from a study of blood T cells in healthy people across ages. Study-level background: Per two T cells, about one barcoded beta molecule was captured through template switching. Regarding the study as a whole: Higher naive T cell percentage went strongly together with higher TCR beta diversity. The study found more naive CD4+ cells and higher diversity in long-lived than aged donors.

The use of a sample-barcoded 5' primer and a J-beta primer mix characterized a second PCR of roughly 6 to 11 cycles. TCRdb reprocessed the 5' RACE reads via MiXCR and lists one record per CDR3 protein. The sample has hundreds of thousands of distinct CDR3 sequences; around half are singletons. This TCR came from a woman in her sixties or seventies in good health. Sequences were obtained from blood.

CDR3 DNA sequence: TGCGCCAGCAGCATGGGACAGCAAGAGACCCAGTACTTC. It codes for CASSMGQQETQYF. V usage is TRBV5-1 and J usage is TRBJ2-5; 7 positions agree with TRBD1. In germline, CDR1 is SGHRS, CDR2 YFSETQ. Trimming took 4 bases from V and 2 from J; bases not matched to a gene: 2. The CDR3 is 13 amino acids.